Listed here are 12 T cell receptor beta chains from one sample, sequenced in a study of cytomegalovirus exposure and HLA in healthy donors (dated 2017 in TCRdb). The library was obtained by the immunoSEQ multiplex PCR assay. For the multiplex PCR, a mixture combining 60 forward primers for TCR Vbeta segments and 13 reverse primers for TCR Jbeta segments was used. TCRdb provides this immuneACCESS table in a form limited to in-frame rearrangements. Some clones are lacking; in checked studies, under half of them reflect an unresolved V gene, and why the rest are absent is not known. This sample is represented by more than 80,000 clones; around three quarters of them were singletons. The biggest ten clones account for roughly 0.79% of the sample. The sequenced sample consisted of PBMCs. The receptors derive from a boy between 10 and 17 years old in good health and CMV-seronegative.

This clone was observed a single time. This chain joins TRBV7-9 and TRBJ1-2; D remains unclear. The germline gives CDR1 SEHNR, CDR2 FQNEAQ (reference sequence). CDR3 size: 13 residues. V was trimmed by 2 bases and J by 3 bases, leaving 7 bases between them. CDR3 nucleotides: TGTGCCAGCAGCTTAAGCCGCGACTATGGCTACACCTTC. Protein sequence: CASSLSRDYGYTF.

The chain combines TRBV28 with TRBJ2-7; 9 positions match TRBD1. This CDR3 is built from 13 residues. The V gene end was trimmed by 6 bases and the J gene end by 7 bases; junction bases not matched to a gene: 7. Per the germline V gene, CDR1 is MDHEN and CDR2 is SYDVKM. In DNA, the CDR3 is TGTGCCAGCAGACAGGGGGCTCAGGAAGAGCAGTACTTC. It encodes CASRQGAQEEQYF.

This chain links TRBV5-1 with TRBJ2-5, with D unclear. Trimming took 4 bases from V and 5 from J, leaving 12 bases between them. This CDR3 is 13 amino acids long. Looked up from germline, CDR1 is SGHRS and CDR2 is YFSETQ. The CDR3 sequence: CASSEPSTETQYF. DNA for the CDR3: TGCGCCAGCAGCGAACCCAGTACGGAGACCCAGTACTTC. The full variable domain, its missing parts supplied by reference TRBV5-1 and TRBJ2-5, is KAGVTQTPRYLIKTRGQQVTLSCSPISGHRSVSWYQQTPGQGLQFLFEYFSETQRNKGNFPGRFSGRQFSNSRSEMNVSTLELGDSALYLCASSEPSTETQYFGPGTRLLVL.

The CDR3 DNA sequence: TGCAGCGTTGAAGGGGCCTACGAGCAGTACGTC. Its protein product is CSVEGAYEQYV. The chain combines TRBV29-1 with TRBJ2-7; D is undetermined. The V end lost 1 base, the J end lost 2 bases, and 3 bases lay between the germline ends. The CDR3 has 11 amino acids. Germline lookup yields CDR1 SQVTM and CDR2 ANQGSEA.

The CDR3 region has the DNA TGTGCCAGCAGTTTGCGAGGCTCCTACAATGAGCAGTTCTTC. It specifies CASSLRGSYNEQFF. The V gene is TRBV27, the J gene TRBJ2-1; D not resolved. This CDR3 is built from 14 residues. V gave up 3 bases and J gave up 0 bases, with 6 bases separating them. Germline assignment: CDR1 MNHEY and CDR2 SMNVEV (reference sequence).

V usage is TRBV28 and J usage is TRBJ1-1; D remains unclear. The CDR3 covers 13 residues. In germline, CDR1 is MDHEN, CDR2 SYDVKM. Trimming left V 5 bases short and J 0 bases short, with 7 bases between. Here the CDR3 reads CASSPTVNTEAFF. The DNA for the CDR3 is TGTGCCAGCAGTCCCACAGTGAACACTGAAGCTTTCTTT.

The genes are TRBV9 and TRBJ1-2; no clear D gene. The CDR3 covers 13 residues. Germline V gives CDR1 SGDLS, CDR2 YYNGEE. Trimming removed 3 bases from V and 4 bases from J, with 10 bases in between. The CDR3 DNA follows: TGTGCCAGCAGCGGCGACATGTCCTATGGCTACACCTTC. Translation gives CASSGDMSYGYTF.

This rearrangement joins TRBV19 to TRBJ1-1; D remains ambiguous. The CDR3 spans 12 residues. Deletions cut 6 bases from V and 4 bases from J, with 9 bases between. Per germline, CDR1 LNHDA and CDR2 SQIVND (reference sequence). CDR3 residues: CASRVGSTEAFF. For the CDR3, the DNA is TGTGCCAGTAGGGTAGGGAGCACTGAAGCTTTCTTT. The full variable domain, rest sourced from reference TRBV19 and TRBJ1-1, is DGGITQSPKYLFRKEGQNVTLSCEQNLNHDAMYWYRQDPGQGLRLIYYSQIVNDFQKGDIAEGYSVSREKKESFPLTVTSAQKNPTAFYLCASRVGSTEAFFGQGTRLTVV.

This chain joins TRBV27 and TRBJ2-1; possibly TRBD2 for D (5 bases). The germline V gene encodes CDR1 MNHEY and CDR2 SMNVEV (reference sequence). V shed 5 bases and J shed 4 bases, with 12 bases lying between them. The CDR3 sequence is 14 residues long. CDR3 DNA sequence: TGTGCCAGCAGTCCCCACGGGGAGTACAATGAGCAGTTCTTC. Its translation: CASSPHGEYNEQFF.

The chain is built from TRBV10-3 and TRBJ2-1, with TRBD2 as a possible D gene (6 bases). V was shortened by 3 bases and J by 5 bases, with 11 bases between the two germline ends. This CDR3 is 14 amino acids long. The germline V gene has CDR1 ENHRY and CDR2 SYGVKD. The CDR3: CAISDRGIDNEQFF. CDR3 DNA sequence: TGTGCCATCAGTGATCGGGGGATTGACAATGAGCAGTTCTTC.

This clone was detected only a few times. The chain carries TRBV29-1 and TRBJ1-5; D gene ambiguous. Trimming stripped 7 bases from V and 1 base from J, with 8 bases between. Germline CDR1 reads SQVTM; CDR2 reads ANQGSEA. This CDR3 region has 12 residues. The CDR3 spells CSALTSNQPQHF. CDR3 nucleotide sequence: TGCAGCGCCCTTACAAGCAATCAGCCCCAGCATTTT.

The chain joins TRBV6-5 to TRBJ1-4; 7 bases are a match to TRBD1. V lost 5 bases to trimming and J lost 8 bases; unmatched junction nucleotides: 8. The CDR3 loop spans 14 amino acids. Germline CDR1 MNHEY, CDR2 SVGAGI. CDR3 sequence (DNA): TGTGCCAGCAGTACGACAGGGTATCGAGAAAAACTGTTTTTT. Its protein is CASSTTGYREKLFF.